These 6 T cell receptor beta chains were all obtained from the same sample, sequenced in a study of CD8 T cells in Susac syndrome (dated 2019 in TCRdb). Preparation of the library involved the immunoSEQ multiplex PCR assay. RNA was extracted using the RNeasy kit, and roughly 0.5 to 1 ug of the RNA was reverse transcribed with random hexamers. TCRdb's own reprocessing of the public reads used fastp at Q25 and MiXCR and kept productive beta chains. Each CDR3 protein gets just one entry, which takes the most common genes and DNA from the rows behind it. The sample has around 100,000 distinct CDR3 sequences on record, about 95% of them singletons. The leading ten clones occupy 0.3% of the sample. The specimen sequenced was CD8+ T cells from PBMCs. These receptor sequences come from a human donor with Susac syndrome.

This clonotype has a handful of counts. V is TRBV29-1 and J is TRBJ2-1; tentative D call: TRBD2 (6 bases). V lost 1 base to trimming and J lost 14 bases, with 12 bases between them. This CDR3 spans 11 amino acids. Germline lookup yields CDR1 SQVTM and CDR2 ANQGSEA. CDR3 residues: CSVEALPGEFF. As DNA, the CDR3 is TGCAGCGTTGAAGCGCTGCCGGGGGAGTTCTTC.

The chain couples TRBV11-2 to TRBJ2-1; 9 bases are a match to TRBD1. The germline V gene has CDR1 SGHAT and CDR2 FQNNGV. Germline trimming cut 1 base from V and 15 bases from J; bases unmatched to any gene: 4. CDR3 length equals 12 residues. CDR3 coding DNA: TGTGCCAGCAGCTTAGGGGGGGACAGGGCGTTCTTC. It yields the protein CASSLGGDRAFF.

The V call is TRBV29-1, the J call TRBJ2-7; 12 bases match TRBD1. This CDR3 is built from 13 residues. CDR1 SQVTM and CDR2 ANQGSEA come from the germline V gene. The ends lost 4 bases at V and 6 bases at J; junction bases unmatched: 4. The CDR3, as DNA: TGCAGCGTTGGGGGACAGGGGGCCCTCGAGCAGTACTTC. Amino acid sequence: CSVGGQGALEQYF.

The V gene is TRBV9, the J gene TRBJ1-1, with D tentatively TRBD1 (6 bases). The CDR3 covers 13 residues. V was clipped by 6 bases and J by 1 base, with 10 bases between them. Germline assignment: CDR1 SGDLS and CDR2 YYNGEE. CDR3 nucleotide sequence: TGTGCCAGCACTCCGGACAGGAACACTGAAGCTTTCTTT. Its translation is CASTPDRNTEAFF.

V gene TRBV7-9 combines with J gene TRBJ1-6; D call uncertain. The germline V gene encodes CDR1 SEHNR and CDR2 FQNEAQ (reference sequence). V was trimmed by 5 bases and J by 6 bases, leaving 5 bases between them. The CDR3 runs 12 residues. CDR3 DNA: TGTGCCAGCAGCCCGGTTAATTCACCCCTCCACTTT. It specifies CASSPVNSPLHF. Drawing the rest from reference TRBV7-9 and TRBJ1-6, the complete variable domain is DTGVSQNPRHKITKRGQNVTFRCDPISEHNRLYWYRQTLGQGPEFLTYFQNEAQLEKSRLLSDRFSAERPKGSFSTLEIQRTEQGDSAMYLCASSPVNSPLHFGNGTRLTVT.

In its sample, this clonotype was seen once. The chain links TRBV5-6 to TRBJ2-7, with 8 bases aligning to TRBD1. The CDR3 length is 12 residues. CDR1 and CDR2 from the germline V gene are SGHDT and YYEEEE. Trimming removed 4 bases from V and 7 bases from J; junction bases left unmatched: 4. CDR3 amino acids: CASSLGQAEQYF. As DNA, the CDR3 is TGTGCCAGCAGCCTGGGACAGGCTGAGCAGTACTTC.